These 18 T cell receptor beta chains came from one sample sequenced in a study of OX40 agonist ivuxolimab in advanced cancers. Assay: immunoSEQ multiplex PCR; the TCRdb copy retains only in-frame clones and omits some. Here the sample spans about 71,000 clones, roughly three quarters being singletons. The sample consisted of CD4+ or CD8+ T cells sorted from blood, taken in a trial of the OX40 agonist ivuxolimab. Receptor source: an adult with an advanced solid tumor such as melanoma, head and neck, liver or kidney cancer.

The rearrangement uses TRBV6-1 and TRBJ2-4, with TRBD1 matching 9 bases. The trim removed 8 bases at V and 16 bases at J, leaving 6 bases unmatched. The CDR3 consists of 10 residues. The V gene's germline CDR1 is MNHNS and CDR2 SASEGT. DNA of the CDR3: TGTGCCAGCCCGGGACAGGGCGAATACTTC. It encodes CASPGQGEYF.

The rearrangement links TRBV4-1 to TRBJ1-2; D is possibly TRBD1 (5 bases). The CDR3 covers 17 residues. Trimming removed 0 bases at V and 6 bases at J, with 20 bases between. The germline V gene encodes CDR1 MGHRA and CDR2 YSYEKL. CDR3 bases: TGCGCCAGCAGCCAAGATTCGACGGGGCGCGTCCCTAATGGCTACACCTTC. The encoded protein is CASSQDSTGRVPNGYTF.

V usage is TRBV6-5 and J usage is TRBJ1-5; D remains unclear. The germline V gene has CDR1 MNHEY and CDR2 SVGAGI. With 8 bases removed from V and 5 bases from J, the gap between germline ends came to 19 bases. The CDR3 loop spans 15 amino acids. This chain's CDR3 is CASRPREVRDQPQHF. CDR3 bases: TGTGCCAGCCGACCAAGGGAGGTTCGGGATCAGCCCCAGCATTTT.

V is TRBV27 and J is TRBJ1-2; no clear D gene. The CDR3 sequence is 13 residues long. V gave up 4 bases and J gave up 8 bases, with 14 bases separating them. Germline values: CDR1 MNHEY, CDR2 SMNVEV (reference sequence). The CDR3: CASSSVGIEGYTF. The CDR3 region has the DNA TGTGCCAGCAGTTCCGTGGGGATCGAAGGCTACACCTTC.

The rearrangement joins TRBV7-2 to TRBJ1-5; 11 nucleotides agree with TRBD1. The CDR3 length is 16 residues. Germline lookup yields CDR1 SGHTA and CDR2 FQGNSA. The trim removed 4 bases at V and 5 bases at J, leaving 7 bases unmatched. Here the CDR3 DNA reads TGTGCCAGCAGCTCTGCCGGGGGACAGGGGGATCAGCCCCAGCATTTT. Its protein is CASSSAGGQGDQPQHF. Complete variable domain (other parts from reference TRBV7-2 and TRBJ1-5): GAGVSQSPSNKVTEKGKDVELRCDPISGHTALYWYRQSLGQGLEFLIYFQGNSAPDKSGLPSDRFSAERTGGSVSTLTIQRTQQEDSAVYLCASSSAGGQGDQPQHFGDGTRLSIL.

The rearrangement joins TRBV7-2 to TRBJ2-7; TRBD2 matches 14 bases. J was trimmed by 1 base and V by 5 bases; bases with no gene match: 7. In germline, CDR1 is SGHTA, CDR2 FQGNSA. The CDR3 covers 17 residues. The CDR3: CASSRLAGGSVSYEQYF. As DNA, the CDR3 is TGTGCCAGCAGCAGACTAGCGGGAGGGTCGGTTTCCTACGAGCAGTACTTC.

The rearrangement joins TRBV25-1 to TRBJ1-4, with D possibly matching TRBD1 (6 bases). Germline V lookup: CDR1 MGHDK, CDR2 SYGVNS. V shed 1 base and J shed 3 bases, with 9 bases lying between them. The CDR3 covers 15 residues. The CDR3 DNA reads TGTGCCAGCAGTGAATTCAGGGGAGCTAATGAAAAACTGTTTTTT. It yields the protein CASSEFRGANEKLFF.

CDR3 bases: TGTGCCAGCAGTGAAAACCTACAGGGATCAGACCAGCCCCAGCATTTT. Translated: CASSENLQGSDQPQHF. J is TRBJ1-5 and V is TRBV2; TRBD1 is a possible D gene (6 bases). The CDR3 totals 16 residues. Germline lookup yields CDR1 SNHLY and CDR2 FYNNEI. V was trimmed by 2 bases and J by 7 bases, leaving 18 bases between them.

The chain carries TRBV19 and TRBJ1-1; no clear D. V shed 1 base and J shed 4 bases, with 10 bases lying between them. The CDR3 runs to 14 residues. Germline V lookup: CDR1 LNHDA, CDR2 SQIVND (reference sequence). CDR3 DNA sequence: TGTGCCAGTAGTATAGTAGCAGGCGGCACTGAAGCTTTCTTT. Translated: CASSIVAGGTEAFF.

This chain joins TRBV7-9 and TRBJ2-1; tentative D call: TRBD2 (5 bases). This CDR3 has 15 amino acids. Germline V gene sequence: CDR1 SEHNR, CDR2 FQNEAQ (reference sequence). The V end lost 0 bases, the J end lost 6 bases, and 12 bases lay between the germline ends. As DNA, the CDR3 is TGTGCCAGCAGCTTAGCGGGGAGTACCGGCAATGAGCAGTTCTTC. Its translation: CASSLAGSTGNEQFF.

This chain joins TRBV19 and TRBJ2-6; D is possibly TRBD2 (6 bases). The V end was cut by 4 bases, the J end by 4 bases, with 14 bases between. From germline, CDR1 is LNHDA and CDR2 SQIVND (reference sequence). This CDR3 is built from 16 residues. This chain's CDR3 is CASSRDFFRGANVLTF. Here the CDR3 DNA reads TGTGCCAGTAGTAGGGACTTCTTTAGGGGGGCCAACGTCCTGACTTTC.

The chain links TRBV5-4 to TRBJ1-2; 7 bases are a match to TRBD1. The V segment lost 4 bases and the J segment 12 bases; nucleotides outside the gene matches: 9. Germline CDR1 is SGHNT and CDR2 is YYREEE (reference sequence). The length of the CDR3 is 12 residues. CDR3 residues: CASSMRGQTDTF. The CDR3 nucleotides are TGTGCCAGCAGCATGAGGGGACAGACAGACACCTTC.

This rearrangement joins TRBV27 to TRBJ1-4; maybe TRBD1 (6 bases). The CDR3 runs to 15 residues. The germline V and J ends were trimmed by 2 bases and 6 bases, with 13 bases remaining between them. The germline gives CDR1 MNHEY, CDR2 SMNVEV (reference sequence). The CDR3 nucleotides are TGTGCCAGCAGTTTACGGGGGCCGAGCCATGAAAAACTGTTTTTT. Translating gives CASSLRGPSHEKLFF.

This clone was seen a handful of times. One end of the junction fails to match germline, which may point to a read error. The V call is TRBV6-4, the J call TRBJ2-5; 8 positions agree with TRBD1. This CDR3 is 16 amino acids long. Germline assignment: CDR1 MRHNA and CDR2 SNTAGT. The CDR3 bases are TGTGCCACCAGTCGAGACCCAGGGGGCGGGCAAGAGACCCAGTACTTC. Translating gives CATSRDPGGGQETQYF.

The CDR3 sequence: CASSQEGQMQETQYF. As DNA, the CDR3 is TGTGCCAGCAGCCAAGAAGGTCAAATGCAAGAGACCCAGTACTTC. The chain recombines TRBV7-9 with TRBJ2-5; D unclear. Trimming took 5 bases from V and 2 from J, leaving 15 bases between them. Germline CDR1 reads SEHNR; CDR2 reads FQNEAQ (reference sequence). The CDR3 length is 15 residues.

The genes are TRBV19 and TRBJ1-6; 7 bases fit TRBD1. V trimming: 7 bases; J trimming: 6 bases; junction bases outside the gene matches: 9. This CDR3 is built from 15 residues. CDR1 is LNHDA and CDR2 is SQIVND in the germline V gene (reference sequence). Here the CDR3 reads CASTGKGAGNSPLHF. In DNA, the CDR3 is TGTGCCAGTACCGGTAAGGGGGCAGGTAATTCACCCCTCCACTTT.

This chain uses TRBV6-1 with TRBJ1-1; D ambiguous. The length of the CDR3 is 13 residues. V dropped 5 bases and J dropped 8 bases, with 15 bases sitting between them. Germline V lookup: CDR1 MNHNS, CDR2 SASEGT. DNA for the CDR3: TGTGCCAGCAGTAGGACCTCCTCCTCGGAAGCTTTCTTT. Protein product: CASSRTSSSEAFF.

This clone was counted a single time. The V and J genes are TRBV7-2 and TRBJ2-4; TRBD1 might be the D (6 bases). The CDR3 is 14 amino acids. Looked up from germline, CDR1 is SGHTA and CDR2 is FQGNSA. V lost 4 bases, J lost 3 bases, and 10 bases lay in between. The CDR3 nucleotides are TGTGCCAGCAGCTACAGGGCCGGCAAAAACATTCAGTACTTC. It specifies CASSYRAGKNIQYF.